The 3 T cell receptor beta chains below come from one sample, sequenced in a study of Ad26.COV2.S vaccination and SARS-CoV-2 variants. The assay was immunoSEQ multiplex PCR, and TCRdb's table has in-frame clones only and misses some. The sample shows around 340,000 clones, approximately 86% of them seen only once. As to treatment: over 15 received Ad26.COV2.S at low or high dose, single or two shots; five or six received placebo; per-sample allocation not given. Day 63 following the first vaccine or placebo injection was when the samples were taken. This material consisted of peripheral blood, taken in a trial of Ad26.COV2.S vaccine versus placebo. These receptors were obtained from a person between 18 and 60 years old who received the Ad26.COV2.S COVID-19 vaccine or a placebo.

The rearrangement links TRBV12-3 or TRBV12-4 to TRBJ1-5; D is unresolved. Between the trimmed V and J ends, which lost 5 bases and 5 bases, there was a span of 10 bases. This CDR3 spans 13 amino acids. CDR3 amino acids: CASSNGIDQPQHF. CDR3 in DNA: TGTGCCAGCAGTAATGGGATCGATCAGCCCCAGCATTTT.

The J gene is TRBJ2-7, the V gene TRBV7-8; 7 nucleotides match TRBD1. Germline V CDR1 and CDR2: SGHVS, FQNEAQ. This CDR3 has 12 amino acids. Trimming took 5 bases from V and 7 from J; bases not matched to a gene: 5. DNA of the CDR3: TGTGCCAGCAGCCTGGGACAGACGGAGCAGTACTTC. Translated, it gives CASSLGQTEQYF.

V is TRBV19 and J is TRBJ1-2, with D unresolved. Germline lookup yields CDR1 LNHDA and CDR2 SQIVND (reference sequence). With 1 base removed from V and 2 bases from J, the gap between germline ends came to 11 bases. This CDR3 has 15 residues. The CDR3 DNA follows: TGTGCCAGTAGTATAGGCGGCAATCAGAACTATGGCTACACCTTC. This translates into CASSIGGNQNYGYTF.